Following are 4 T cell receptor beta chains from one sample sequenced in a study of cytotoxic CD8 clonotypes in ibrutinib-treated CLL (dated by TCRdb to the early 2020s). The sample's time point label, decoded: around 25 months on ibrutinib. Libraries were prepared through the immunoSEQ multiplex PCR assay. What TCRdb holds here is the immuneACCESS table cut down to in-frame rearrangements. Part of the clones is not present; checked against another copy, under half of the missing clones reflect an unresolved V gene, and the others are unexplained. For this sample the table gives roughly 160,000 clones, of which 84% were detected only once. Of the sample, roughly 4.5% falls within the top ten clones. The sample was PBMCs, taken after 24 months of ibrutinib treatment. Source of these receptors: a human donor with chronic lymphocytic leukemia.

This clone was recorded many times. J is TRBJ2-5 and V is TRBV4-1, with 11 bases that match TRBD2. The junction had 10 bases not matched to a gene; V was cut back by 2 bases and J by 2 bases. This CDR3 has 18 amino acids. CDR1 and CDR2 from the germline V gene are MGHRA and YSYEKL. The CDR3: CASSQRLAGGPAQETQYF. In DNA, the CDR3 is TGCGCCAGCAGCCAACGATTAGCGGGGGGGCCTGCTCAAGAGACCCAGTACTTC.

The CDR3 region is CASSLNTGQGAREQYF. As DNA, the CDR3 is TGCGCCAGCAGCTTGAACACGGGACAGGGGGCACGGGAGCAGTACTTC. The J gene is TRBJ2-7, the V gene TRBV5-1; TRBD1 aligns across 12 bases. Germline-derived CDR1 and CDR2 are SGHRS and YFSETQ. With V trimmed by 1 base and J by 7 bases, 9 bases remained unmatched. The CDR3 spans 16 residues.

The V gene is TRBV7-9, the J gene TRBJ2-7; D remains ambiguous. Trimming removed 6 bases from V and 4 bases from J, with 13 bases in between. The germline gives CDR1 SEHNR, CDR2 FQNEAQ (reference sequence). This CDR3 has 13 residues. This CDR3 reads CASRLQHSYEQYF. Written as DNA, the CDR3 is TGTGCCAGCAGACTCCAACACTCATACGAGCAGTACTTC.

J is TRBJ1-4 and V is TRBV5-6; D not certain. The CDR3 contains 13 residues. CDR1 is SGHDT and CDR2 is YYEEEE in the germline V gene. Trimming pared 2 bases from V and 8 bases from J, leaving 10 bases between. The CDR3 spells CASSLGPGEKLFF. The CDR3 DNA follows: TGTGCCAGCAGCTTAGGTCCGGGGGAAAAACTGTTTTTT.